In its sample, the clone carrying this T cell receptor beta chain was seen many times. Its antigen remains unknown. Regions amplified from RNA transcripts were the TCR beta CDR3 regions. HTBI primers were the set used in a first-round RT-PCR of the TCR CDR3. TCRdb called the multiplex PCR reads again in MiXCR, with one record for every CDR3 protein. The sample holds around 290,000 distinct CDR3 sequences; 12% to 15% are singletons and the top ten take 7% to 9%. This specimen comes from a study of T cells in Graves' hyperthyroidism and ophthalmopathy. Points from the study as a whole: Model predictions of ophthalmopathy came a median roughly 6.4 months before onset.

Patients counted as stable if ophthalmopathy did not develop within 18 months. Criteria for exclusion of patients were uncontrolled infection, other autoimmune disease, pregnancy or lactation. Trimming stripped 1 base from V and 6 bases from J, with 10 bases between. CDR3 size: 14 residues. CDR1 is SGHNT, CDR2 YENEEA, per germline. Material for sequencing was blood. The receptor comes from a woman in her thirties or forties with Graves' hyperthyroidism. V and J are TRBV11-3 and TRBJ2-1; D gene uncertain. CDR3 loop: CASSLAGTFNEQFF. DNA for the CDR3: TGTGCCAGCAGCTTAGCTGGAACCTTCAATGAGCAGTTCTTC.